This record looks at one T cell receptor (beta chain) sequence and its context. The antigen this receptor binds is unknown. No quality values exist for individual bases; no much larger clone is one base distant. Donors were 35 to 40 systemically healthy Caucasian individuals from Russia aged roughly 6 to 90 years. Around 10 milliliters of peripheral blood were collected from each donor into EDTA-treated Vacutainer tubes. Ficoll-Paque density-gradient centrifugation was used to isolate PBMCs, with at least 6 million obtained per sample. Trizol reagent was used to extract total RNA from PBMCs, with at least 6 micrograms per sample. The percentages of naive CD45RAhigh/CD27high T cells were determined by flow cytometry on a PBMC aliquot from every donor. The record originates from a study of blood T cells in healthy people across ages (dated by TCRdb to the mid-2010s). Regarding the study in general: In model experiments, template switching captured roughly one uniquely barcoded TCR beta cDNA molecule for every two T cells. Age-related changes in TCR beta repertoire diversity were measured in the study by deep sequencing normalized with unique cDNA molecular identifiers. Four age groups were formed from the donors: young (average approximately 16 years), middle-aged (less than 40), aged (about 62) and long-lived (roughly 88). To avoid experimental bias, donors of different ages were distributed randomly across sequencing lanes. The study analyzed two additional independent replicas of 1 million unique cDNA reads from the same blood draw for two donors, one aged 18 to 30 and one aged 80 or older. Summary of the overall study and its limitations: Observed TCR beta diversity correlated strongly with the percentage of naive T cells measured by flow cytometry. Because profiling used bulk unsorted PBMCs, naive and antigen-experienced compartments could not be compared conclusively. Estimates of total diversity based on one million sequenced T cells were considered lower bounds and underestimates. As age increased, observed TCR beta diversity per million T cells dropped in a roughly linear way, and a significant reduction was already evident by age 40. The CMV infection status of donors was not known, potentially confounding age-related changes in expanded clonotypes. Compared with the aged group, the long-lived group had more naive CD4+ T cells, fewer expanded clones and increased TCR diversity, suggesting age selection.

Relative to germline, V is 4 bases shorter and J is 2 bases shorter, with 9 bases between their ends. The CDR3 covers 15 residues, taking in both the cysteine and the phenylalanine. Just the 45-base CDR3 DNA is kept, in frame starting at base 1. The receptor library was made with 5' RACE. The sequencer was an Illumina HiSeq 2500. The second PCR ran for about 6 to 11 cycles and used a J-beta primer mix along with a sample-barcoded 5' primer. A template-switch 5' adaptor carrying 12 random nucleotides introduced a unique molecular identifier onto each TCR beta cDNA molecule. Each sample yielded at least 3 million CDR3-containing paired-end reads. The Mint cDNA synthesis kit, primed by a TRBC-specific oligonucleotide, was used to synthesize first-strand cDNA from all RNA. Following uracil-DNA glycosylase treatment, a first 18-cycle PCR with universal primers M1SS and BC2_uni_R was performed on all cDNA. The authors' analysis ran thus. For normalization, 1 million high-quality reads were randomly selected from each sample, with every read carrying a distinct molecular identifier. Instead of being binned into consensus sequences, reads that shared molecular identifiers were thrown out. MiTCR, run with a Q25 quality threshold and the strictest error-elimination algorithm, handled CDR3 identification, clonotype clustering and error correction. Lower-bound total TCR beta diversity was estimated with a nonparametric unseen species model using Euler transformation. Clones were called with MiXCR by TCRdb after fastp trimmed the public reads at Q25, and only in-frame beta chains were retained. Rows merge per CDR3 protein into single entries with the most common DNA and genes. The V and J calls were determined by TCRdb, not by the authors. The sample profile shows approximately 800,000 distinct CDR3 sequences; under 40% of them were found once. Over 10% of the sample rests with the top ten.

This TCR derives from a man in his late teens or twenties in good health. The rearrangement joined TRBV12-3 or TRBV12-4 to TRBJ2-6, with a weak D call of TRBD1 (6 bases match). The specimen was blood. CDR3 sequence: CASSSTGTGANVLTF. The nucleotides read TGTGCCAGCAGTTCCACAGGGACTGGGGCCAACGTCCTGACTTTC.